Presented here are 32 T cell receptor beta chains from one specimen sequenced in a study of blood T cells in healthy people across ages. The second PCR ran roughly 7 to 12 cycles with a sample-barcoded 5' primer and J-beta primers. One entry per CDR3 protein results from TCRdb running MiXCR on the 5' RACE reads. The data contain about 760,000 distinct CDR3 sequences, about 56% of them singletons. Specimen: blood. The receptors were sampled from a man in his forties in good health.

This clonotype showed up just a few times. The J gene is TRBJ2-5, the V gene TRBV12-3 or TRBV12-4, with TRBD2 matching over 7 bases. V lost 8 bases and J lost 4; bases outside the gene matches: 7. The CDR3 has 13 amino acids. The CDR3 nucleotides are TGTGCCAGCCTACGGGGGGTAGGAGAGACCCAGTACTTC. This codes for CASLRGVGETQYF.

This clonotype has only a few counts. Here the CDR3 DNA reads TGCAGCTCTACCACGGACCAGGGGGTAGAGACCCAGTACTTC. This translates into CSSTTDQGVETQYF. The chain joins TRBV29-1 to TRBJ2-5, with 7 bases lining up with TRBD1. The CDR3 consists of 14 residues. With V trimmed by 8 bases and J by 4 bases, 13 bases remained unmatched. CDR1 SQVTM and CDR2 ANQGSEA come from the germline V gene.

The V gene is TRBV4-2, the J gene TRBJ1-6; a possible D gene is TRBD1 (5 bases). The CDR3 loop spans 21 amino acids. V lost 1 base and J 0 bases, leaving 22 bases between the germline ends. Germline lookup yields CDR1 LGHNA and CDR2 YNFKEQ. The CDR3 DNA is TGTGCCAGCAGCCAAGGAATCCCAGGGTTCGATCAAAGCTCCTATAATTCACCCCTCCACTTT. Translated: CASSQGIPGFDQSSYNSPLHF.

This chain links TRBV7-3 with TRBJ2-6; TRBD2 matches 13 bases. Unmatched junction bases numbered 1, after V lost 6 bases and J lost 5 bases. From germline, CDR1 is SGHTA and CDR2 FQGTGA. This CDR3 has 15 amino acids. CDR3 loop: CASRGTSGRANVLTF. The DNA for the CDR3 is TGTGCCAGCAGGGGGACTAGCGGGAGGGCCAACGTCCTGACTTTC.

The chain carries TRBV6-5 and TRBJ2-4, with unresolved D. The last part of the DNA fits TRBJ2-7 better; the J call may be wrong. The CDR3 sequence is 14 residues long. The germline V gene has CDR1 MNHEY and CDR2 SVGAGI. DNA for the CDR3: TGTGCCAGCAGTTACTCTCAAGGGAACTACGAGCAGTACTTC. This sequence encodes CASSYSQGNYEQYF.

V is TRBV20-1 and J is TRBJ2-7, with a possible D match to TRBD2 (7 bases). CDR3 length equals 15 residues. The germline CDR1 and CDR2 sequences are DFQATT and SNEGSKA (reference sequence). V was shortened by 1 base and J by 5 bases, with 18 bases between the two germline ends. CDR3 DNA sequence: TGCAGTGCTAGAGCTGAGGGGGGGGCGATTAACGAGCAGTACTTC. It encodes CSARAEGGAINEQYF.

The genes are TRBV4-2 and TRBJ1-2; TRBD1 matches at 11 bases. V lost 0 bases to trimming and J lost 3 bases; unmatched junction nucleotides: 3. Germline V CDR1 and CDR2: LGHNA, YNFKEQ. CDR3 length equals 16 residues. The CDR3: CASSQDLGQGDYGYTF. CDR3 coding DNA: TGTGCCAGCAGCCAAGATCTGGGACAGGGGGACTATGGCTACACCTTC.

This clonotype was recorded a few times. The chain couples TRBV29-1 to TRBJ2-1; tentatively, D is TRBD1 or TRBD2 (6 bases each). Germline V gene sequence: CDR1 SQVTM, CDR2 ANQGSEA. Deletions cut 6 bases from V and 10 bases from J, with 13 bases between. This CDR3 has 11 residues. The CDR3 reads CSVGGAGEQFF. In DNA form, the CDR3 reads TGCAGCGTCGGGGGCGCGGGGGAGCAGTTCTTC.

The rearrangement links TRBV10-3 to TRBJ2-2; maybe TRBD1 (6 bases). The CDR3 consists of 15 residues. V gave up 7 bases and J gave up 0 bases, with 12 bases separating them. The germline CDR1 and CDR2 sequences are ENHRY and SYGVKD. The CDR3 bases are TGTGCCATCACCAGGGGAACGACGAACACCGGGGAGCTGTTTTTT. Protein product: CAITRGTTNTGELFF.

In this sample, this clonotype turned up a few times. The CDR3 protein is CATSDLSSYEQYF. DNA for the CDR3: TGTGCCACCAGTGATTTGAGCTCCTACGAGCAGTACTTC. V is TRBV24-1 and J is TRBJ2-7; D ambiguous. The CDR3 consists of 13 residues. The V end lost 0 bases, the J end lost 0 bases, and 2 bases lay between the germline ends. From germline, CDR1 is KGHDR and CDR2 SFDVKD.

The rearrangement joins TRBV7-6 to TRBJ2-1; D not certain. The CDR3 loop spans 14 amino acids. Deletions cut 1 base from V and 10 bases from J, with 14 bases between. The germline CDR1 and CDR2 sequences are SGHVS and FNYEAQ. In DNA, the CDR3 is TGTGCCAGCAGCTTAGATTCCAGCCCCCGAGAGCAGTTCTTC. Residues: CASSLDSSPREQFF.

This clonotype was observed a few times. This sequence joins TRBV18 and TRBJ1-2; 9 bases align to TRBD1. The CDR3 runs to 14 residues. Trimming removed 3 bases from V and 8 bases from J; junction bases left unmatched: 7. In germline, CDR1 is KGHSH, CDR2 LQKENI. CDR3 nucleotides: TGTGCCAGCTCACCTGGACAGGGGACGGGAGGCTACACCTTC. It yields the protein CASSPGQGTGGYTF. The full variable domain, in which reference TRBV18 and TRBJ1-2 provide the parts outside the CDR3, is NAGVMQNPRHLVRRRGQEARLRCSPMKGHSHVYWYRQLPEEGLKFMVYLQKENIIDESGMPKERFSAEFPKEGPSILRIQQVVRGDSAAYFCASSPGQGTGGYTFGSGTRLTVV.

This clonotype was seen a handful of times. The chain's CDR3 is CASSFLTGGDSPLHF. The CDR3 DNA reads as TGTGCCAGCAGCTTCTTGACAGGGGGGGATTCACCCCTCCACTTT. The genes are TRBV11-2 and TRBJ1-6; the match to TRBD1 covers 9 bases. Germline V gene sequence: CDR1 SGHAT, CDR2 FQNNGV. J was trimmed by 8 bases and V by 3 bases; bases with no gene match: 5. The CDR3 totals 15 residues.

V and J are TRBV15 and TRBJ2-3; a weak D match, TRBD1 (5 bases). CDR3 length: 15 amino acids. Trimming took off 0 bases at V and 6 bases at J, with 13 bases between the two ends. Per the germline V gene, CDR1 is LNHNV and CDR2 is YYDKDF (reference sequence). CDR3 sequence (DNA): TGTGCCACCAGCAGAGACGCAGGGTGGGTGGATACGCAGTATTTT. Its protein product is CATSRDAGWVDTQYF.

CDR3 bases: TGTGCCAGCAGCACCTTGGGACTAGCGGGACCACCCTATGGAGATACGCAGTATTTT. It translates to CASSTLGLAGPPYGDTQYF. The chain uses TRBV11-2 and TRBJ2-3, with 13 positions matching TRBD2. This CDR3 spans 19 amino acids. CDR1 is SGHAT and CDR2 is FQNNGV in the germline V gene. Trimming at V came to 5 bases and at J to 5 bases, leaving 16 bases not matched to a gene.

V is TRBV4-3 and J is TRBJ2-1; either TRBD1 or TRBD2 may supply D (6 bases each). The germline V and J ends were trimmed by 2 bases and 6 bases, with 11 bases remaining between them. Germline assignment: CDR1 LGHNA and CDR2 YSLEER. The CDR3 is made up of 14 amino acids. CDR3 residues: CASSQNRGPNEQFF. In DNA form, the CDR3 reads TGCGCCAGCAGCCAAAACCGGGGGCCCAATGAGCAGTTCTTC.

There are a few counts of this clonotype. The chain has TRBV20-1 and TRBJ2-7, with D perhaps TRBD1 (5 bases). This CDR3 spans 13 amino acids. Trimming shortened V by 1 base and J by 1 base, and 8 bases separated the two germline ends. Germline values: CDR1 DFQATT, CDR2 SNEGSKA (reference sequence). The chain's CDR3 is CSARGGASYEQYF. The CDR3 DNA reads TGCAGTGCTAGAGGTGGGGCGTCCTACGAGCAGTACTTC.

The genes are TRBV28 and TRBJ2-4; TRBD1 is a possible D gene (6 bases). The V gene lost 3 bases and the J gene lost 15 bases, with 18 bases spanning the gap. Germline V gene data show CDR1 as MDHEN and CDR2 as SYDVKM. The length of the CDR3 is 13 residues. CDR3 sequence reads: CASSFNNPGQTYF. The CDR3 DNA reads TGTGCCAGCAGTTTCAACAATCCGGGACAAACGTACTTC.

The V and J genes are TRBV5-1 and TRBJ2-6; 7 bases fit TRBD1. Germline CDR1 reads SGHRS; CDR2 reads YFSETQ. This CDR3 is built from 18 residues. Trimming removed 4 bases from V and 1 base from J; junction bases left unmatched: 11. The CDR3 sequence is CASSRVTGTPSGANVLTF. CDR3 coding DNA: TGCGCCAGCAGCAGAGTGACAGGGACCCCTTCTGGGGCCAACGTCCTGACTTTC.

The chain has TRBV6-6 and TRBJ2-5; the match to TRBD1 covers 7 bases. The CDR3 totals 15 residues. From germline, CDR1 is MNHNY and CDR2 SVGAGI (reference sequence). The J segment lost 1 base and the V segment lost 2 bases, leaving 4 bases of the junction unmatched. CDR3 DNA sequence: TGTGCCAGCAGTTACACGGACAGGAGCCAAGAGACCCAGTACTTC. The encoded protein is CASSYTDRSQETQYF.

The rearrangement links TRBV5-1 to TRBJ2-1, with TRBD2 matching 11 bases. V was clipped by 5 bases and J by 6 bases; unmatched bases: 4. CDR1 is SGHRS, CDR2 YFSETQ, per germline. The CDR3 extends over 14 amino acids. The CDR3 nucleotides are TGCGCCAGCAGATATACTAGCGGGGGCAATGAGCAGTTCTTC. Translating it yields CASRYTSGGNEQFF.

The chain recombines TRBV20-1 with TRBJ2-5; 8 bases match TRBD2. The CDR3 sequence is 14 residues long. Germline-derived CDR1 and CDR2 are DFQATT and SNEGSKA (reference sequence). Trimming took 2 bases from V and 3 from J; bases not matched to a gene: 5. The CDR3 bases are TGCAGTGCTAGAAATCGGCGGGGGGAAGAGACCCAGTACTTC. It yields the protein CSARNRRGEETQYF.

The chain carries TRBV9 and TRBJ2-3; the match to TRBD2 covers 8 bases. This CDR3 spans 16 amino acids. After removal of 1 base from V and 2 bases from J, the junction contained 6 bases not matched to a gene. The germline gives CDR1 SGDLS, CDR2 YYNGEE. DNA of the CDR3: TGTGCCAGCAGCGTATCCAGCGGGGGATTCACAGATACGCAGTATTTT. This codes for CASSVSSGGFTDTQYF.

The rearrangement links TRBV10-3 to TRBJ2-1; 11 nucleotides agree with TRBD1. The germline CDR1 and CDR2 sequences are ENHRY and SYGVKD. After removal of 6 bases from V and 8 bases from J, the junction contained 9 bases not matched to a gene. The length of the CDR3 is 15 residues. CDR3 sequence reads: CAISSDRGQIDEQFF. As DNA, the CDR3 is TGTGCCATCAGCTCGGACAGGGGGCAAATCGATGAGCAGTTCTTC.

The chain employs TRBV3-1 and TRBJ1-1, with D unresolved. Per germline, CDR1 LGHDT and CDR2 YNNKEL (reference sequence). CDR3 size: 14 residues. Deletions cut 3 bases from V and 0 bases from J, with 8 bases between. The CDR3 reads CASSHRPVNTEAFF. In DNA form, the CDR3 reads TGTGCCAGCAGCCATCGTCCAGTGAACACTGAAGCTTTCTTT.

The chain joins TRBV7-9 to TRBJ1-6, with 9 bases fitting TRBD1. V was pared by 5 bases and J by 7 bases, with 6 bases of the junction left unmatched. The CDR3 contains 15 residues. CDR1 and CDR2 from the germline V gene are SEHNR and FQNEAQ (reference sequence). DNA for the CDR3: TGTGCCAGCAGCCCGGACAGGGGTTTGAATTCACCCCTCCACTTT. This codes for CASSPDRGLNSPLHF.

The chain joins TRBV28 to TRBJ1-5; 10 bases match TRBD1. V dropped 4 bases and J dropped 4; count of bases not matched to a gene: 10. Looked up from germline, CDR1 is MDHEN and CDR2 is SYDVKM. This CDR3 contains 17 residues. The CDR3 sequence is CASSSHIGQGENQPQHF. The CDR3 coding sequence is TGTGCCAGCAGTTCCCACATAGGACAGGGGGAAAATCAGCCCCAGCATTTT.

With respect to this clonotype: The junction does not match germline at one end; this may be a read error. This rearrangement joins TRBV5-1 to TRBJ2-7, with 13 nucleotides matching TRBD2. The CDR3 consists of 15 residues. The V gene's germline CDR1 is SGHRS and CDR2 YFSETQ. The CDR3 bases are TGTGCCAGCAGCTGGACTAGCGGGAGCTCCTACGAGCAGTACTTC. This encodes CASSWTSGSSYEQYF.

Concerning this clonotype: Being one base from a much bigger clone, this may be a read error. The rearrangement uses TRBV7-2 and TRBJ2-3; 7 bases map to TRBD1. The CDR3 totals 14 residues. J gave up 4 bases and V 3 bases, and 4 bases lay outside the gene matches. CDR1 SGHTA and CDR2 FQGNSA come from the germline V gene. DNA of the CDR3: TGTGCCAGCAGCTTCGACAGGGCCCCAGATACGCAGTATTTT. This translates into CASSFDRAPDTQYF.

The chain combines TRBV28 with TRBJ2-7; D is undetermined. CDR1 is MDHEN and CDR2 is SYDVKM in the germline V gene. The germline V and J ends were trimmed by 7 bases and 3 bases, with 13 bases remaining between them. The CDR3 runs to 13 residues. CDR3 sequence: CASTPGALYEQYF. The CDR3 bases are TGTGCCAGCACCCCAGGAGCCCTCTACGAGCAGTACTTC. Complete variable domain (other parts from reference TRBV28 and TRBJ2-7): DVKVTQSSRYLVKRTGEKVFLECVQDMDHENMFWYRQDPGLGLRLIYFSYDVKMKEKGDIPEGYSVSREKKERFSLILESASTNQTSMYLCASTPGALYEQYFGPGTRLTVT.

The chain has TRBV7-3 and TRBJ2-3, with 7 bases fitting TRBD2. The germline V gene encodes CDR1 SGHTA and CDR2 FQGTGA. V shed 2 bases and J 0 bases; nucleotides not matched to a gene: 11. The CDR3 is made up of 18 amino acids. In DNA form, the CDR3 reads TGTGCCAGCAGCTTATCCGGGGGAGGGTTTGAAAGCACAGATACGCAGTATTTT. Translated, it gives CASSLSGGGFESTDTQYF.

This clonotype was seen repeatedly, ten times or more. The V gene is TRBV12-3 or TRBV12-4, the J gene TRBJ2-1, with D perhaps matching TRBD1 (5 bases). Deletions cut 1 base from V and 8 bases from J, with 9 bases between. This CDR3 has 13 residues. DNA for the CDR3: TGTGCCAGCAGTTTAGTTCAGGGCCATGAGCAGTTCTTC. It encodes CASSLVQGHEQFF.